The TCR beta chain under discussion was sequenced for a study of Tregs in tolerant kidney transplant recipients. General study points: Few patients were studied, so findings need validation in larger groups. Biological reproducibility was not directly addressed in this study. Expanding Tregs on activated donor B cells appeared to best identify donor-specific TCRbeta clones.

The nonmyeloablative bone marrow transplants came from related graft donors, with transient mixed chimerism. Thawed PBMCs were FACS-sorted into unstimulated CD4+CD25+CD127- regulatory T cells, CD4+CD25- non-regulatory cells, CD4 and CD8 cells. Clones were sequenced by immunoSEQ multiplex PCR, and TCRdb holds only the in-frame ones, with some missing. Its table lists about 11,000 clones. As concerns this clone: The antigen is not known. The CDR3 extends 3 residues past the end of the read, so its final part is completed from the germline J gene.

Germline V gene lookup returns CDR1 SGHAT and CDR2 FQDESV (reference sequence). V lost 0 bases to trimming and J lost 4 bases, with 7 bases between them. The CDR3 has 14 amino acids. This specimen was CD8+ T cells from blood (PBMCs), taken 24 months after the transplant. The rearrangement joins TRBV11-1 to TRBJ2-1; D not resolved. The sequence derives from a human patient who received a combined kidney and bone marrow transplant. Some T cells may be provided by the graft donor. The CDR3 is CASSLATIYNEQFF. The CDR3 bases that were read are TGTGCCAGCAGCTTAGCGACAATATACAATGAG.